The 14 T cell receptor beta chains below come from one sample, sequenced in a study of cytomegalovirus exposure and HLA in healthy donors. Researchers ran the PCR with 60 Vbeta and 13 Jbeta primers. Profiling relied on immunoSEQ multiplex PCR, and the TCRdb table lists in-frame clones only, not all of them. The repertoire holds about 160,000 clones, with approximately 83% as singletons. Sequenced input: PBMCs. All receptors derive from a boy aged 2 to 9 in good health and CMV-seronegative.

A single count supports this clone. The rearrangement joins TRBV7-8 to TRBJ2-3; D might be TRBD2 (5 bases). CDR3 size: 14 residues. Germline lookup yields CDR1 SGHVS and CDR2 FQNEAQ. Between the trimmed V and J ends, which lost 4 bases and 2 bases, there was a span of 10 bases. The CDR3: CASSSDLHTDTQYF. CDR3 sequence (DNA): TGTGCCAGCAGCTCGGACTTACACACAGATACGCAGTATTTT.

This chain joins TRBV7-9 and TRBJ1-4, with D tentatively TRBD1 (6 bases). Germline CDR1 and CDR2: SEHNR and FQNEAQ (reference sequence). The CDR3 spans 15 residues. The V end was cut by 3 bases, the J end by 5 bases, with 13 bases between. The chain's CDR3 is CASSFATGLNEKLFF. CDR3 nucleotides: TGTGCCAGCAGCTTTGCCACAGGGTTGAATGAAAAACTGTTTTTT.

The chain is built from TRBV15 and TRBJ2-5; 7 bases match TRBD1. Germline CDR1 reads LNHNV; CDR2 reads YYDKDF (reference sequence). The CDR3 is 15 residues long. V gave up 0 bases and J gave up 9 bases; unmatched junction bases: 10. The CDR3 reads CATSRDRTGVGPQYF. CDR3 nucleotide sequence: TGTGCCACCAGCAGAGATCGGACAGGAGTGGGACCCCAGTACTTC. Supplemented by reference TRBV15 and TRBJ2-5, the full variable domain reads DAMVIQNPRYQVTQFGKPVTLSCSQTLNHNVMYWYQQKSSQAPKLLFHYYDKDFNNEADTPDNFQSRRPNTSFCFLDIRSPGLGDTAMYLCATSRDRTGVGPQYFGPGTRLLVL.

The V call is TRBV14, the J call TRBJ2-5; maybe TRBD1 (6 bases). Trimming left V 5 bases short and J 3 bases short, with 19 bases between. The CDR3 loop spans 16 amino acids. From germline, CDR1 is SGHDN and CDR2 FVKESK. CDR3: CASSFGPEQGKETQYF. The CDR3 DNA sequence: TGTGCCAGCAGCTTCGGCCCCGAACAGGGTAAAGAGACCCAGTACTTC.

The rearrangement joins TRBV5-1 to TRBJ1-1, with a weak D call TRBD1 (6 bases). The CDR3 spans 13 residues. Trimming removed 1 base at V and 3 bases at J, with 7 bases between. Germline CDR1 is SGHRS and CDR2 is YFSETQ. CDR3 nucleotides: TGCGCCAGCAGCTTGACAGGGCACACTGAAGCTTTCTTT. This codes for CASSLTGHTEAFF.

This chain links TRBV19 with TRBJ2-5; D not certain. Germline-derived CDR1 and CDR2 are LNHDA and SQIVND (reference sequence). The CDR3 loop spans 14 amino acids. V lost 0 bases, J lost 13 bases, and 18 bases lay in between. The CDR3 sequence: CASSIDLFVQPMYF. DNA of the CDR3: TGTGCCAGTAGTATAGATCTATTTGTACAGCCGATGTACTTC.

The chain joins TRBV10-3 to TRBJ1-5, with D perhaps matching TRBD1 (6 bases). The CDR3 spans 12 residues. Per the germline V gene, CDR1 is ENHRY and CDR2 is SYGVKD. Trimming left V 11 bases short and J 3 bases short, with 11 bases between. The CDR3 DNA sequence: TGTGCCGCTGGGGGGGCCAATCAGCCCCAGCATTTT. Its translation: CAAGGANQPQHF.

V gene TRBV11-3 combines with J gene TRBJ2-4; 11 bases are a match to TRBD2. The ends lost 5 bases at V and 7 bases at J; junction bases unmatched: 1. The CDR3 is 13 residues long. The germline CDR1 and CDR2 sequences are SGHNT and YENEEA. CDR3 residues: CASSLAGGNIQYF. CDR3 in DNA: TGTGCCAGCAGCCTAGCGGGGGGTAACATTCAGTACTTC.

This clone was observed a handful of times. The chain combines TRBV7-2 with TRBJ2-1; TRBD1 agrees at 9 bases. With V trimmed by 5 bases and J by 7 bases, 3 bases remained unmatched. There are 13 residues in the CDR3. Germline loops: CDR1 SGHTA, CDR2 FQGNSA. The CDR3 DNA reads as TGTGCCAGCAGCAGGACAGGGGTTAATGAGCAGTTCTTC. Translated, it gives CASSRTGVNEQFF.

This chain links TRBV6-5 with TRBJ1-2; tentative D call: TRBD1 (6 bases). Trimming took 7 bases from V and 3 from J, leaving 12 bases between them. Germline V gene lookup returns CDR1 MNHEY and CDR2 SVGAGI. The CDR3 is made up of 13 amino acids. CDR3: CASMKKGDYGYTF. CDR3 nucleotide sequence: TGTGCCAGCATGAAGAAGGGGGACTATGGCTACACCTTC.

V and J are TRBV27 and TRBJ2-1; tentative D call: TRBD2 (6 bases). CDR3 length equals 13 residues. V was pared by 5 bases and J by 9 bases, with 14 bases between. Germline V CDR1 and CDR2: MNHEY, SMNVEV (reference sequence). CDR3 protein: CASSVRGTLEQFF. The CDR3 DNA reads as TGTGCCAGCAGTGTACGCGGGACGCTTGAGCAGTTCTTC.

The J gene is TRBJ2-1, the V gene TRBV11-2; maybe TRBD2 (5 bases). The CDR3 is 16 amino acids. The germline gives CDR1 SGHAT, CDR2 FQNNGV. Trimming stripped 1 base from V and 7 bases from J, with 17 bases between. The CDR3, as DNA: TGTGCCAGCAGCTTAGTAGGTTTGGACTTAAGGAATGAGCAGTTCTTC. Its translation: CASSLVGLDLRNEQFF.

V gene TRBV7-9 combines with J gene TRBJ2-5; 14 bases agree with TRBD2. The tail of the sequence fits TRBJ2-7 better, so the J call may be wrong. Looked up from germline, CDR1 is SEHNR and CDR2 is FQNEAQ (reference sequence). This CDR3 is built from 19 residues. The CDR3 here is CASSSSRPGTSGSSYEQYF. The CDR3 region has the DNA TGTGCCAGCAGCTCCTCACGTCCCGGGACTAGCGGGAGCTCCTACGAGCAGTACTTC.

This chain uses TRBV18 with TRBJ2-1, with 12 bases that match TRBD2. Germline-derived CDR1 and CDR2 are KGHSH and LQKENI. The CDR3 loop spans 18 amino acids. J was trimmed by 5 bases and V by 5 bases; bases with no gene match: 13. CDR3 sequence (DNA): TGTGCCAGCTCAGAAATTCCGACTAGCGGGAGAAAGGACAATGAGCAGTTCTTC. Amino acid sequence: CASSEIPTSGRKDNEQFF.